A selection of T cell receptor beta chains follows, all from one sample in a study of OX40 agonist ivuxolimab in advanced cancers. Profiled with immunoSEQ multiplex PCR; TCRdb holds only in-frame clones, not every one. Of tens of thousands of clones listed, over 75% are singletons. The specimen comprised CD4+ or CD8+ T cells sorted from blood, sampled in a trial of the OX40 agonist ivuxolimab. The receptors were sampled from an adult with an advanced solid tumor such as melanoma, head and neck, liver or kidney cancer. Each CDR3 is given with its conserved first and last residue. D genes are given only for firm matches. Size tells how often a clone was seen (once, few, many) or the class of an expanded clone, and some rows leave it out.

TRBV5-1	TRBD1	TRBJ1-1	-	TGCGCCAGCAGCGCAGGAACAGGGGCGAACACTGAAGCTTTCTTT	CASSAGTGANTEAFF
TRBV12-5	TRBD1	TRBJ2-5	-	TGTGCTAGTGGCCCGGGACAGCTCCAAGAGACCCAGTACTTC	CASGPGQLQETQYF
TRBV5-6	-	TRBJ2-7	-	TGTGCCAGCAGCTTGCCGCGGGGAAGATCCTACGAGCAGTACTTC	CASSLPRGRSYEQYF
TRBV5-1	-	TRBJ1-1	-	TGCGCCAGCAGCTTAGAGGGGGGCAGGACTGAAGCTTTCTTT	CASSLEGGRTEAFF
TRBV19	-	TRBJ2-1	-	TGTGCCAGTAGTATCTATACGAGGCGGTCCAACAATGAGCAGTTCTTC	CASSIYTRRSNNEQFF
TRBV7-2	-	TRBJ1-5	-	TGTGCCAGCAGCTCGATAGAGGTCAATCAGCCCCAGCATTTT	CASSSIEVNQPQHF
TRBV5-4	-	TRBJ2-5	once	TGTGCCAGCAGCTTGGGGATTTTGGAGACCCAGTACTTC	CASSLGILETQYF
TRBV19	-	TRBJ1-5	-	TGTGCCAGTAGTACCGACAGTTTTAGCAATCAGCCCCAGCATTTT	CASSTDSFSNQPQHF
TRBV4-3	TRBD2	TRBJ2-1	few	TGCGCCAGCAGCCTCCAAGGGCTAGCGGGGAAGGACAATGAGCAGTTCTTC	CASSLQGLAGKDNEQFF
TRBV2	-	TRBJ2-1	-	TGTGCCAGCAGATTGGACCGGTACGATGAGCAGTTCTTC	CASRLDRYDEQFF
TRBV2	-	TRBJ1-4	-	TGTGCCAGCAGTCCCGGTTACACGGCGGAACTGTTTTTT	CASSPGYTAELFF
TRBV5-6	-	TRBJ1-1	-	TGTGCCAGCAAGGGGGAGGGGCGCGGTACTGAAGCTTTCTTT	CASKGEGRGTEAFF
TRBV6-5	-	TRBJ1-2	few	TGTGCCAGCAGTTACTCGAGTCGGAGCGGTAACTATGGCTACACCTTC	CASSYSSRSGNYGYTF
TRBV4-1	-	TRBJ1-6	-	TGCGCCAGCAGCCACCTACCGGCCGACCGGAATTCACCCCTCCACTTT	CASSHLPADRNSPLHF
TRBV11-3	-	TRBJ2-1	-	TGTGCCAGCAGCCCACGGGGGGCTCGGGGGCATGAGCAGTTCTTC	CASSPRGARGHEQFF
TRBV7-3	-	TRBJ1-1	-	TGTGCCAGCAGCTTAGGGGGTTTCGGGCAAAGTGAAGCTTTCTTT	CASSLGGFGQSEAFF
TRBV10-3	-	TRBJ2-6	-	TGTGCCATCACCGGCCAGAGCTTCTCTGGGGCCAACGTCCTGACTTTC	CAITGQSFSGANVLTF
TRBV5-6	-	TRBJ1-1	once	TGTGCCAGCAGCTGGTATCAGGGCACTGAAGCTTTCTTT	CASSWYQGTEAFF
TRBV7-8	TRBD1	TRBJ2-4	once	TGTGCCAGCAGCTTACATCCCCAGGGGGCTGACAAAAACATTCAGTACTTC	CASSLHPQGADKNIQYF
TRBV15	-	TRBJ1-1	-	TGTGCCACCAGCAGAGACCGGGGGGTTGAAGCTTTCTTT	CATSRDRGVEAFF
TRBV18	-	TRBJ1-3	-	TGTGCCAGCTCACCATCTTCGGCCTCTGGAAACACCATATATTTT	CASSPSSASGNTIYF
TRBV6-5	-	TRBJ1-5	few	TGTGCCAGCAGTTACGCCAGGGGCAATCAGCCCCAGCATTTT	CASSYARGNQPQHF
TRBV10-3	-	TRBJ2-2	-	TGTGCCATCAGTGGGGCTAGGGGCGACACCGGGGAGCTGTTTTTT	CAISGARGDTGELFF
TRBV2	-	TRBJ2-7	once	TGTGCCAGCAGTGCCATGACAGAGGGCTACGAGCAGTACTTC	CASSAMTEGYEQYF
TRBV5-1	TRBD2	TRBJ2-3	-	TGCGCCAGCAGCCTGTCCCCAGCGGGGGGTATCACAGATACGCAGTATTTT	CASSLSPAGGITDTQYF
TRBV12-5	-	TRBJ1-6	few	TGTGCTAGTGGTTTGGATACACCCCTCCACTTT	CASGLDTPLHF
TRBV6-4	-	TRBJ2-4	-	TGTGCCAGCGATAGGGGACCCAAAAACATTCAGTACTTC	CASDRGPKNIQYF